This T cell receptor beta chain was recorded in a study of T cell responses to AZD1222 COVID-19 vaccine. The study, taken as a whole, reports: At baseline, seropositivity was found in only a handful of AZD1222 recipients. Among the donors, most were white British and more were female, and clonal diversity was possibly underestimated. Nearly half of the spike-specific TCRs reportedly recognize variant regions that carry no mutations. Repertoire sampling occurred only after the peak T cell response.

The CDR3 is made up of 15 amino acids. Trimming cost V 3 bases and J 4 bases; bases outside gene matches: 3. The V gene's germline CDR1 is SGHAT and CDR2 FQNNGV. Here immunoSEQ multiplex PCR was the method, and the copy in TCRdb shows in-frame clones only, minus some. The repertoire holds under 140,000 clones, around 89% seen once, with 1.6% in the top ten. On this clone itself: Antigen specificity is unknown.

The chain carries TRBV11-2 and TRBJ1-6; 7 nucleotides match TRBD1. The specimen was peripheral blood, collected on day 0 of AZD1222 vaccination. The TCR sequence derives from an adult in good health. CDR3 sequence (DNA): TGTGCCAGCAGCTTGGGGACAGAGTATAATTCACCCCTCCACTTT. It specifies CASSLGTEYNSPLHF.